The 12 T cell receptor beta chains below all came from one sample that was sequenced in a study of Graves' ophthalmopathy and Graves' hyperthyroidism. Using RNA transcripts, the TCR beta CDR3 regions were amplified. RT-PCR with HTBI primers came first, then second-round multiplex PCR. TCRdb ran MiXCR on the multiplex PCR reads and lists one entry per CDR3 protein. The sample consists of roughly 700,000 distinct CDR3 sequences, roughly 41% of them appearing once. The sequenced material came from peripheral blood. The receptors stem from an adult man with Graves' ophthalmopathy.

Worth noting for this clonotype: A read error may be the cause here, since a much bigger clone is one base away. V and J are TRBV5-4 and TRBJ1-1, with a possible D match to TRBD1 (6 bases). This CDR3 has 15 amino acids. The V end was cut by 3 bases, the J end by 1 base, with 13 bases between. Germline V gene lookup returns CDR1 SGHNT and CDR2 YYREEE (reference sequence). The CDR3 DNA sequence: TGTGCCAGCAGCTCGGGGGCCACTTCGAACACTGAAGCTTTCTTT. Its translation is CASSSGATSNTEAFF. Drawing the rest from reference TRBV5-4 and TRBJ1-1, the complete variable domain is ETGVTQSPTHLIKTRGQQVTLRCSSQSGHNTVSWYQQALGQGPQFIFQYYREEENGRGNFPPRFSGLQFPNYSSELNVNALELDDSALYLCASSSGATSNTEAFFGQGTRLTVV.

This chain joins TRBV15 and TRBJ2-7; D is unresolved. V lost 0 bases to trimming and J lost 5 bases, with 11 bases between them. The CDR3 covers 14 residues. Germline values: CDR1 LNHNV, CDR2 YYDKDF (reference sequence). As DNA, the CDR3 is TGTGCCACCAGCAGAGACCCCATAGTTCACGAGCAGTACTTC. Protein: CATSRDPIVHEQYF.

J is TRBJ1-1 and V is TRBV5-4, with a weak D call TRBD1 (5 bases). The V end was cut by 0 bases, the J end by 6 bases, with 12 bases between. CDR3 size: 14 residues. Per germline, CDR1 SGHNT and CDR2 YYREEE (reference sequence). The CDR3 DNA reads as TGTGCCAGCAGCTTGGTCGATCCGGGGGCTGAAGCTTTCTTT. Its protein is CASSLVDPGAEAFF.

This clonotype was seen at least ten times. This CDR3 reads CASSYGGASTEAFF. The CDR3 DNA reads as TGTGCCAGCAGTTACGGTGGGGCCAGCACTGAAGCTTTCTTT. The chain uses TRBV2 and TRBJ1-1, with D possibly being TRBD1 (5 bases). Germline V CDR1 and CDR2: SNHLY, FYNNEI. The V end was cut by 5 bases, the J end by 4 bases, with 14 bases between. The CDR3 is 14 residues long.

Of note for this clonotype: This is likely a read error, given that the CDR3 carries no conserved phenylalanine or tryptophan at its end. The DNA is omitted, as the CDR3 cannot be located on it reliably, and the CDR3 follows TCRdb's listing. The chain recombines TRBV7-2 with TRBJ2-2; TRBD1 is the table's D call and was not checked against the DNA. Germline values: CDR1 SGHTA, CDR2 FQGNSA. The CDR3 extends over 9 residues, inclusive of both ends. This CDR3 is CASSFRDRG.

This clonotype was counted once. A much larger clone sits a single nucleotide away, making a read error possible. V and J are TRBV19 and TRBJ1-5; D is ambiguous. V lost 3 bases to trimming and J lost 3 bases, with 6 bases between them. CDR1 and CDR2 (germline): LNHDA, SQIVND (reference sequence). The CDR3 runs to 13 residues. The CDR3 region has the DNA TGTGCCAGTAGTATTTCCCCCAATCAGCCCCAGCATTTT. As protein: CASSISPNQPQHF. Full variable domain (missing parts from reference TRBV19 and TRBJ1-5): DGGITQSPKYLFRKEGQNVTLSCEQNLNHDAMYWYRQDPGQGLRLIYYSQIVNDFQKGDIAEGYSVSREKKESFPLTVTSAQKNPTAFYLCASSISPNQPQHFGDGTRLSIL.

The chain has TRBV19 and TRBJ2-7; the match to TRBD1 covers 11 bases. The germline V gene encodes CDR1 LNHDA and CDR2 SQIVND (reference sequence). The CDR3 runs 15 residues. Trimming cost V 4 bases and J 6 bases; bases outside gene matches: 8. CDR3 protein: CASSTRDRGLIEQYF. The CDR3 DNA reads TGTGCCAGTAGTACCCGGGACAGGGGGTTAATCGAGCAGTACTTC.

The CDR3 protein is CSVRGAVETQYF. The CDR3 DNA is TGCAGCGTTAGGGGGGCCGTTGAGACCCAGTACTTC. V gene TRBV29-1 combines with J gene TRBJ2-5; possibly TRBD1 or TRBD2 for D (6 bases each). Trimming shortened V by 5 bases and J by 5 bases, and 12 bases separated the two germline ends. The CDR3 has 12 residues. Germline CDR1 reads SQVTM; CDR2 reads ANQGSEA. Together with reference TRBV29-1 and TRBJ2-5, the CDR3 gives the full variable domain: SAVISQKPSRDICQRGTSLTIQCQVDSQVTMMFWYRQQPGQSLTLIATANQGSEATYESGFVIDKFPISRPNLTFSTLTVSNMSPEDSSIYLCSVRGAVETQYFGPGTRLLVL.

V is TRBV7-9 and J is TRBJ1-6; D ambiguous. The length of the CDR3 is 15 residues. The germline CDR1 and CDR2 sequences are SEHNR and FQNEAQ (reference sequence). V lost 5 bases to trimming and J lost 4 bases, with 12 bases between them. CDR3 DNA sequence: TGTGCCAGCAGCCAAGATGAGGCGTATAATTCACCCCTCCACTTT. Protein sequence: CASSQDEAYNSPLHF.

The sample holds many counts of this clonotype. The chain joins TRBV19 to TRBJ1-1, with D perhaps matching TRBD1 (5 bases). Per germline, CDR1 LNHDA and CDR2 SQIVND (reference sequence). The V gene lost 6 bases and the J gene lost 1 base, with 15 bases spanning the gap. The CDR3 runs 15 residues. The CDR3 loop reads CASRVPGRWNTEAFF. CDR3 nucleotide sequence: TGTGCCAGTAGGGTACCGGGACGTTGGAACACTGAAGCTTTCTTT.

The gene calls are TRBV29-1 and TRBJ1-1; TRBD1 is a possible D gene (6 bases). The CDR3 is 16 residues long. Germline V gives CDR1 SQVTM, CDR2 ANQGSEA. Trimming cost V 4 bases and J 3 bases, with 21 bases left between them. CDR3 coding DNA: TGCAGCGTTGCCACAGGGCCCGGGGAGCTGGACACTGAAGCTTTCTTT. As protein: CSVATGPGELDTEAFF.

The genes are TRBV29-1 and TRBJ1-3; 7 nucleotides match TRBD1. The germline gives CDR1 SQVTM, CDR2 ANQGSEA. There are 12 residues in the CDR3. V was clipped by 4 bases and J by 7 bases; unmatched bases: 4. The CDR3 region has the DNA TGCAGCGTTGCTGGCAGGGGGAACACCATATATTTT. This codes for CSVAGRGNTIYF.